This T cell receptor (beta chain) emerged from a study of T cell responses to AZD1222 COVID-19 vaccine. Findings and limits, study-wide: Most donors were white British and more were female, and clonal diversity was possibly underestimated. Only five to seven individuals given AZD1222 were seropositive at baseline.

CDR3 length: 14 amino acids. Germline V gene sequence: CDR1 LNHDA, CDR2 SQIVND (reference sequence). Trimming pared 4 bases from V and 2 bases from J, leaving 9 bases between. As regards this clone: Its antigen is as yet unknown.

The assay was immunoSEQ multiplex PCR, and TCRdb's table has in-frame clones only and misses some. The data contain over 150,000 clones, about 87% of them singletons. The chain couples TRBV19 to TRBJ1-5; weak D call: TRBD1 (5 bases). Sequencing was performed on peripheral blood, taken on day 0 of AZD1222 vaccination. The clonotype originates from an adult in good health. CDR3 in amino acids: CASSTGEGNQPQHF. DNA for the CDR3: TGTGCCAGTAGTACGGGGGAGGGCAATCAGCCCCAGCATTTT.